This TCR beta chain derives from a study of cytomegalovirus exposure and HLA in healthy donors. The trim removed 7 bases at V and 6 bases at J, leaving 12 bases unmatched. The CDR3 length is 15 residues. Germline CDR1 and CDR2: SNHLY and FYNNEI. This clone showed up just once. Vbeta (60) and Jbeta (13) primers were used in the PCR. Here immunoSEQ multiplex PCR was the method, and the copy in TCRdb shows in-frame clones only, minus some. Of more than 150,000 clones in the sample, 75% to 85% were seen once. Sequenced input: PBMCs. The chain joins TRBV2 to TRBJ2-3, with TRBD2 identical over 8 bases. The source is a man aged 18 to 35 in good health and CMV-seronegative. The CDR3, as DNA: TGTGCCAGCACCCGGGAGGGCCTAGGTTCGGATACGCAGTATTTT. Translation gives CASTREGLGSDTQYF.